A selection of T cell receptor beta chains follows, all from one sample in a study of T cell responses to AZD1222 COVID-19 vaccine. Assay used: immunoSEQ multiplex PCR; TCRdb lists only in-frame clones, some missing. This table has about 35,000 clones, roughly 90% appearing once. Source: peripheral blood, taken on day 0 of AZD1222 vaccination. The receptors were sampled from an adult in good health. CDR3s include the opening cysteine and the closing phenylalanine or tryptophan. Each record gives: D gene, J gene, V gene, clone size, CDR3 DNA, CDR3 protein. The D gene is left open where the match is weak. Part of the rows lack a size; the others show once, few, many or a class for expanded clones.

D: -
J: TRBJ1-5
V: TRBV6-5
size: -
DNA: TGTGCCAGCATGGAATCAACGGGGCAGCCCCAGCATTTT
CDR3: CASMESTGQPQHF

D: TRBD1
J: TRBJ2-7
V: TRBV5-1
size: -
DNA: TGCGCCAGCAGCCCGGGACAGGGCGACGAGCAGTACTTC
CDR3: CASSPGQGDEQYF

D: -
J: TRBJ1-5
V: TRBV4-3
size: -
DNA: TGCGCCAGCAGCCAAGGGCCCGCCGCGGATCAGCCCCAGCATTTT
CDR3: CASSQGPAADQPQHF

D: TRBD1
J: TRBJ2-1
V: TRBV27
size: once
DNA: TGTGCCAGCAGCCGACAGGGGGGTAACAATGAGCAGTTCTTC
CDR3: CASSRQGGNNEQFF

D: -
J: TRBJ1-1
V: TRBV5-1
size: -
DNA: TGCGCCAGCAGCTCGTATGACAGTCGACTCACTGAAGCTTTCTTT
CDR3: CASSSYDSRLTEAFF

D: TRBD2
J: TRBJ2-3
V: TRBV30
size: -
DNA: TGTGCCTGGAAGCACCGGACTAGCGAACATACGCAGTATTTT
CDR3: CAWKHRTSEHTQYF

D: -
J: TRBJ2-7
V: TRBV28
size: -
DNA: TGTGCCAGCAGCCCAGCCCAGGGGGGCGAGCAGTACTTC
CDR3: CASSPAQGGEQYF

D: -
J: TRBJ2-1
V: TRBV30
size: -
DNA: TGTGCCTGGAGTCGTCGCGGGATAACAGGCGGGCAAAGCTCCTACAATGAGCAGTTCTTC
CDR3: CAWSRRGITGGQSSYNEQFF

D: -
J: TRBJ1-5
V: TRBV19
size: -
DNA: TGTGCCACCAGGGATAGCAATCAGCTCCAGCATTTT
CDR3: CATRDSNQLQHF

D: -
J: TRBJ1-2
V: TRBV6-5
size: -
DNA: TGTGCCAGCCGAGGGGATGGCTACACCTTC
CDR3: CASRGDGYTF

D: TRBD2
J: TRBJ2-1
V: TRBV10-1
size: -
DNA: TGCGCCAGCAGTGACGCCCAGGGGACTAGCGGGAGCAATGAGCAGTTCTTC
CDR3: CASSDAQGTSGSNEQFF

D: TRBD1
J: TRBJ2-3
V: TRBV9
size: -
DNA: TGTGCCAGCAGCCCGACAGGGGGATTTACAGATACGCAGTATTTT
CDR3: CASSPTGGFTDTQYF

D: -
J: TRBJ2-1
V: TRBV19
size: -
DNA: TGTGCCAGTAGTATTTTTGGGGAAAATGAGCAGTTCTTC
CDR3: CASSIFGENEQFF

D: TRBD2
J: TRBJ2-3
V: TRBV18
size: once
DNA: TGTGCCAGCGTCCCAGGACTAGCGTCGGATACGCAGTATTTT
CDR3: CASVPGLASDTQYF

D: -
J: TRBJ1-3
V: TRBV30
size: -
DNA: TGTGCCTGGAGTGTACAGGGAAACACCATATATTTT
CDR3: CAWSVQGNTIYF

D: -
J: TRBJ2-7
V: TRBV5-5
size: -
DNA: TGTGCCAGCAGCGTGGAAAGGGGCGGGACACGGGGTTACGAGCAGTACTTC
CDR3: CASSVERGGTRGYEQYF

D: TRBD1
J: TRBJ1-2
V: TRBV11-2
size: -
DNA: TGTGCCAGCAGACCAGGGACAGGGGTTAGTGGCTACACCTTC
CDR3: CASRPGTGVSGYTF

D: -
J: TRBJ1-6
V: TRBV3-1/TRBV3-2
size: -
DNA: TGTGCCAGCAGCCCCGGTGCTTCACCCCTCCACTTT
CDR3: CASSPGASPLHF

D: TRBD1
J: TRBJ1-1
V: TRBV10-3
size: -
DNA: TGTGCCATCAGTGCCTTACAGGGGGGGATGAACACTGAAGCTTTCTTT
CDR3: CAISALQGGMNTEAFF

D: TRBD1
J: TRBJ2-4
V: TRBV11-3
size: -
DNA: TGTGCCAGCAGCACCCAGGGGGCTGGAAACATTCAGTACTTC
CDR3: CASSTQGAGNIQYF

D: TRBD1
J: TRBJ1-1
V: TRBV5-1
size: -
DNA: TGCGCCAGCAGCATCGGGACAGTAGGGACTGAAGCTTTCTTT
CDR3: CASSIGTVGTEAFF

D: -
J: TRBJ2-7
V: TRBV3-1/TRBV3-2
size: -
DNA: TGTGCCAGCAGCCAAGGTTGGCTAGCGAGTCACTACGAGCAGTACTTC
CDR3: CASSQGWLASHYEQYF

D: -
J: TRBJ2-1
V: TRBV4-1
size: few
DNA: TGCGCCAGCAGCTCAAGGTCGGTTCCCTTACCCAATGAGCAGTTCTTC
CDR3: CASSSRSVPLPNEQFF

D: -
J: TRBJ2-5
V: TRBV12-3/TRBV12-4
size: once
DNA: TGTGCCAGCAGCAAAGAGACCCAATACTTC
CDR3: CASSKETQYF

D: TRBD2
J: TRBJ2-2
V: TRBV5-6
size: -
DNA: TGTGCCAGCAGCTTCCCGTTTAGCGGGGGGCCTAACACCGGGGAGCTGTTTTTT
CDR3: CASSFPFSGGPNTGELFF

D: TRBD2
J: TRBJ2-1
V: TRBV3-1/TRBV3-2
size: -
DNA: TGTGCCAGCAGCCAAGAGGGACTAGCCGGGGAGCAGTTCTTC
CDR3: CASSQEGLAGEQFF

D: TRBD2
J: TRBJ2-1
V: TRBV6-5
size: -
DNA: TGTGCCAGCAGACGACTAGCGGGGGGTCACAATGAGCAGTTCTTC
CDR3: CASRRLAGGHNEQFF

D: TRBD1
J: TRBJ2-3
V: TRBV14
size: -
DNA: TGTGCCAGCAGCCAAGCTTTAGGGCAGGGGGCATCAGATACGCAGTATTTT
CDR3: CASSQALGQGASDTQYF

D: -
J: TRBJ1-3
V: TRBV25-1
size: -
DNA: TGTGCCAGCAGTTACGACAGCTCTGGAAACACCATATATTTT
CDR3: CASSYDSSGNTIYF

D: -
J: TRBJ2-7
V: TRBV6-5
size: -
DNA: TGTGCCAGCAGTTACGTCGGACAGATCTACGAGCAGTACTTC
CDR3: CASSYVGQIYEQYF

D: -
J: TRBJ2-1
V: TRBV3-1/TRBV3-2
size: -
DNA: TGTGCCAGCAGCCAAGATCGGCGACTAGTCGGGTACAATGAGCAGTTCTTC
CDR3: CASSQDRRLVGYNEQFF

D: -
J: TRBJ2-7
V: TRBV24-1
size: -
DNA: TGTGCCACCAGTGATTCCCCGCCTCGCTACGAGCAGTACTTC
CDR3: CATSDSPPRYEQYF

D: -
J: TRBJ1-2
V: TRBV28
size: -
DNA: TGTGCCAGCAGTCTTCAATCCGGGGACCCTACTCTTGGCTACACCTTC
CDR3: CASSLQSGDPTLGYTF

D: TRBD1
J: TRBJ1-3
V: TRBV7-9
size: -
DNA: TGTGCCAGCAGCCCACAGACAGGGAACACCATATATTTT
CDR3: CASSPQTGNTIYF

D: -
J: TRBJ2-2
V: TRBV27
size: -
DNA: TGTGCCAGCAGTTTATACACCGGGGAGCTGTTTTTT
CDR3: CASSLYTGELFF

D: -
J: TRBJ1-3
V: TRBV7-9
size: -
DNA: TGTGCCAGCAGCTTAATCGGCACCATATATTTT
CDR3: CASSLIGTIYF

D: -
J: TRBJ1-1
V: TRBV14
size: -
DNA: TGTGCCAGCAGCCTCTCATACACTGAAGCTTTCTTT
CDR3: CASSLSYTEAFF

D: -
J: TRBJ2-7
V: TRBV15
size: -
DNA: TGTGCCACCAGCAGGGAAAGGGGTTTCTACGAGCAGTACTTC
CDR3: CATSRERGFYEQYF

D: TRBD1
J: TRBJ2-7
V: TRBV6-6
size: -
DNA: TGTGCCAGCAGAACAGGGGGAACCTACGAGCAGTACTTC
CDR3: CASRTGGTYEQYF

D: -
J: TRBJ2-1
V: TRBV6-5
size: few
DNA: TGTGCCAGCAGGGTCAACAATGAGCAGTTCTTC
CDR3: CASRVNNEQFF

D: -
J: TRBJ2-2
V: TRBV18
size: -
DNA: TGTGCCAGCTCACCAACACGTTCCGGGGAGCTGTTTTTT
CDR3: CASSPTRSGELFF

D: -
J: TRBJ1-5
V: TRBV30
size: -
DNA: TGTGCCTGGAGCCGGGACAGCAATCAGCCCCAGCATTTT
CDR3: CAWSRDSNQPQHF

D: -
J: TRBJ2-2
V: TRBV2
size: -
DNA: TGTGCCAGCAGTGAAGCGATCGGCAGGGGAGGAACGGGGGAGCTGTTTTTT
CDR3: CASSEAIGRGGTGELFF

D: TRBD2
J: TRBJ2-1
V: TRBV9
size: -
DNA: TGTGCCAGCAGCGTGGGGAGGCTAGCGGGAGCCAATGAGCAGTTCTTC
CDR3: CASSVGRLAGANEQFF

D: -
J: TRBJ1-6
V: TRBV28
size: few
DNA: TGTGCCAGCAGTTTCACTCCAGGGAGCTCCTATAATTCACCCCTCCACTTT
CDR3: CASSFTPGSSYNSPLHF

D: -
J: TRBJ2-5
V: TRBV5-1
size: -
DNA: TGCGCCAGCAGCTTTCTAACAGGGTACGAGACCCAGTACTTC
CDR3: CASSFLTGYETQYF

D: TRBD2
J: TRBJ2-3
V: TRBV29-1
size: -
DNA: TGCAGCGTTGAGGGCGCGGGAGGTGCAGATACGCAGTATTTT
CDR3: CSVEGAGGADTQYF

D: -
J: TRBJ2-7
V: TRBV10-3
size: few
DNA: TGTGCCATCAGTGCGGATTTAGGGGGGACTTCTCCCTACGAGCAGTACTTC
CDR3: CAISADLGGTSPYEQYF

D: -
J: TRBJ1-2
V: TRBV2
size: -
DNA: TGTGCCAGCAGGGGGGGCAGTCCTGTATTGGGCTACACCTTC
CDR3: CASRGGSPVLGYTF

D: TRBD1
J: TRBJ1-2
V: TRBV30
size: -
DNA: TGTGCCTGGACCCACCTCCGGGACAGAGGCGGCTACACCTTC
CDR3: CAWTHLRDRGGYTF

D: -
J: TRBJ1-2
V: TRBV28
size: -
DNA: TGTGCCAGCAGTTTTCTTCAGGGCGGTGACTATGGCTACACCTTC
CDR3: CASSFLQGGDYGYTF

D: -
J: TRBJ1-2
V: TRBV19
size: -
DNA: TGTGCCAGTAGTATTACAGGGAATGACTATGGCTACACCTTC
CDR3: CASSITGNDYGYTF

D: TRBD2
J: TRBJ2-7
V: TRBV7-6
size: -
DNA: TGTGCCAGCAGCCTTTCAAATTGGGAAGCGGGGGCACACTACGAGCAGTACTTC
CDR3: CASSLSNWEAGAHYEQYF

D: TRBD1
J: TRBJ1-2
V: TRBV28
size: -
DNA: TGTGCCAGCAGGACAGGGGGCGCGGTGAGTGGCTACACCTTC
CDR3: CASRTGGAVSGYTF

D: TRBD1
J: TRBJ1-1
V: TRBV30
size: once
DNA: TGTGCCTGGAGACCTGGGACAGCCGGGTTCACTGAAGCTTTCTTT
CDR3: CAWRPGTAGFTEAFF

D: -
J: TRBJ1-2
V: TRBV19
size: -
DNA: TGTGCCAGTAGTATCGACAGTCGTGGCTACACCTTC
CDR3: CASSIDSRGYTF

D: -
J: TRBJ1-2
V: TRBV28
size: few
DNA: TGTGCCAGCGTCCCCCAGCGGTCCGCGACCCCTGGCTACACCTTC
CDR3: CASVPQRSATPGYTF